This T cell receptor beta chain came from a study of blood T cell repertoires in COVID-19. On the study more broadly: The United States, Italy and Spain were the sources of the acute and convalescent COVID-19 samples. T cells, B-cell-depleted T cells, or PBMCs provided the cDNA or gDNA that served as material.

Source study methods: Amplification with reference gene primers provided the estimates of nucleated cell counts. The table came from immunoSEQ multiplex PCR; TCRdb's copy has only in-frame clones and leaves some out. The DNA gave D and trimming, while V, J and clone size come from that table. The profile shows 100,000 to 150,000 clones, about 80% of them singletons. CDR1 and CDR2 from the germline V gene are SGHAT and FQNNGV. The CDR3 covers 15 residues. Losses at the gene ends were 3 bases for V and 7 bases for J; bases not matched to a gene: 9. The V call is TRBV11-2, the J call TRBJ2-7; 10 bases are a match to TRBD1. The sample taken for sequencing was peripheral blood. The sequence came from a woman aged 50 to 60 with acute or convalescent COVID-19. The CDR3 protein is CASSLGQGTLREQYF. The DNA of the CDR3 is TGTGCCAGCAGCTTGGGACAGGGGACTCTTAGAGAGCAGTACTTC. Full variable domain (rest looked up from reference TRBV11-2 and TRBJ2-7): EAGVAQSPRYKIIEKRQSVAFWCNPISGHATLYWYQQILGQGPKLLIQFQNNGVVDDSQLPKDRFSAERLKGVDSTLKIQPAKLEDSAVYLCASSLGQGTLREQYFGPGTRLTVT.